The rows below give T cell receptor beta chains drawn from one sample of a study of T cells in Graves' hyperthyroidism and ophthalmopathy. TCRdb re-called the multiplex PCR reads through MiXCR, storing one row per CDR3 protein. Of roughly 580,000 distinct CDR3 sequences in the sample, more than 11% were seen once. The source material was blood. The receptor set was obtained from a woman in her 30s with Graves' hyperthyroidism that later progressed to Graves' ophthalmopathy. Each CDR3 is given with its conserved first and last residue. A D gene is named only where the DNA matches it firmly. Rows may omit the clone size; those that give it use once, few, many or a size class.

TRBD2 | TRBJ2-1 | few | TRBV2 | TGTGCCAGCTTCCTCGGGGGGGGGGAGCAGTTCTTC | CASFLGGGEQFF
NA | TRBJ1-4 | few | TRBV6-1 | TGTGCCAGCAGCCCGGATTGGGGACGGTATAATGAAAAACTGTTTTTT | CASSPDWGRYNEKLFF
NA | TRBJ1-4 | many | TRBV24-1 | TGTGCCACCAGTGCCCAAGGTGAAAAACTGTTTTTT | CATSAQGEKLFF
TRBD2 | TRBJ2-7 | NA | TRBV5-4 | TGTGCCAGCAGCTTGGATTCTAGCGGAATATACGAGCAGTACTTC | CASSLDSSGIYEQYF
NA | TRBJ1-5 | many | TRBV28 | TGTGCCAGCGGTGGCGTGGGACCCCAGCATTTT | CASGGVGPQHF
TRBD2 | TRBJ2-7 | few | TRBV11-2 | TGTGCCACACTATCTAGCGGGGCTTCCTACGAGCAGTACTTC | CATLSSGASYEQYF
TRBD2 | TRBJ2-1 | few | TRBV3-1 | TGTGCCAGCAGCCAAGGTTCTAGCGGTCTAGGGGTTGAGCAGTTCTTC | CASSQGSSGLGVEQFF
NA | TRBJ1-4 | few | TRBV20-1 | TGCAGTGCTAGAGATATTAAGGTGGCTGAAAAACTGTTTTTT | CSARDIKVAEKLFF
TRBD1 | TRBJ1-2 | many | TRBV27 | TGTGCCAGCAGTTTGATCGGACAGGCGGGTGGCTACACCTTC | CASSLIGQAGGYTF
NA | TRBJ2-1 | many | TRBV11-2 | TGTGCCAGCACGGCGTCCTACAATGAGCAGTTCTTC | CASTASYNEQFF
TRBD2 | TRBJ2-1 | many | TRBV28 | TGTGCCAGCAGCCCGGGACTAGCGGGAGCTTCGGAGCAGTTCTTC | CASSPGLAGASEQFF
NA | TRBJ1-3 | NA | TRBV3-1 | TGTGCCAGCAGCCAAGGTGCTGGAAACACCTTATATTTT | CASSQGAGNTLYF
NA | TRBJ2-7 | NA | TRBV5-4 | TGTGCCAGCAGCTTGGAAGTTGTGGGAGATTACGAGCAGTACTTC | CASSLEVVGDYEQYF
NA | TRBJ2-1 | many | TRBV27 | TGTGCCAGCAGAACCCAACACGGATACAATGAGCAGTTCTTC | CASRTQHGYNEQFF
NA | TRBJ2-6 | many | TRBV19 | TGTGCCAGTAGTATACAGGGTATAACTACTGGGGCCAACGTCCTGACTTTC | CASSIQGITTGANVLTF
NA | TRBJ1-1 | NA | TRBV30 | TGTGCCTGGAGTGCGGGCAGCTTGTCTACTGAAGCTTTCTTT | CAWSAGSLSTEAFF
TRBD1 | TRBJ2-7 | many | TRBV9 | TGTGCCAGCAGCGTAGGGCAGGGGGCGAACTACGAGCAGTACTTC | CASSVGQGANYEQYF
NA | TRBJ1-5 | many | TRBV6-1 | TGTGCCAGCAGTTCGAGGGGAGGTCAGCCCCAGCATTTT | CASSSRGGQPQHF
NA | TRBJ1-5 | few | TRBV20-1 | TGCAGTGCAAGAGCAGGGGCGCTCAATCAGCCCCAGCATTTT | CSARAGALNQPQHF
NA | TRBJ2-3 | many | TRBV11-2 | TGTGCCAGCAGGGGGGAAGGGACCCTTAGGGATACGCAGTATTTT | CASRGEGTLRDTQYF